The 18 T cell receptor beta chains listed next were all sequenced from one sample in a study of blood T cell repertoires in COVID-19. Measured with immunoSEQ multiplex PCR; TCRdb has only the in-frame clones, and not every one. The data contain about 180,000 clones, over 65% of them seen just once; the ten biggest clones take up approximately 18%. Sequencing was done on a sample of peripheral blood. These receptors were taken from a person aged 70 to 79 with COVID-19, enrolled during active disease.

The chain has TRBV28 and TRBJ2-7, with D maybe TRBD1 (5 bases). V dropped 7 bases and J dropped 3 bases, with 7 bases sitting between them. This CDR3 spans 11 amino acids. CDR1 is MDHEN and CDR2 is SYDVKM in the germline V gene. The CDR3, as DNA: TGTGCCAGCAAGACAGACTACGAGCAGTACTTC. Translated: CASKTDYEQYF. Full variable domain (rest looked up from reference TRBV28 and TRBJ2-7): DVKVTQSSRYLVKRTGEKVFLECVQDMDHENMFWYRQDPGLGLRLIYFSYDVKMKEKGDIPEGYSVSREKKERFSLILESASTNQTSMYLCASKTDYEQYFGPGTRLTVT.

The V and J genes are TRBV4-3 and TRBJ2-3; 12 bases fit TRBD2. Germline V CDR1 and CDR2: LGHNA, YSLEER. Trimming cost V 2 bases and J 4 bases; bases outside gene matches: 13. The CDR3 is 19 amino acids. CDR3: CASSQNLRRTSGKADTQYF. The CDR3 DNA reads TGCGCCAGCAGCCAAAACCTCCGCCGGACTAGCGGGAAAGCAGATACGCAGTATTTT.

The V gene is TRBV30, the J gene TRBJ1-4; 8 nucleotides match TRBD1. The CDR3 extends over 13 amino acids. The V gene end was trimmed by 2 bases and the J gene end by 5 bases; junction bases not matched to a gene: 1. Germline V gives CDR1 GTSNPN, CDR2 SVGIG (reference sequence). The chain's CDR3 is CAWSRQGNEKLFF. The CDR3 DNA reads TGTGCCTGGAGTAGACAGGGGAATGAAAAACTGTTTTTT.

The chain has TRBV30 and TRBJ2-1; unclear D gene. V shed 2 bases and J shed 2 bases, with 10 bases lying between them. This CDR3 contains 14 residues. Per germline, CDR1 GTSNPN and CDR2 SVGIG (reference sequence). The CDR3 spells CAWSSRRAYNEQFF. CDR3 in DNA: TGTGCCTGGAGTAGTCGTCGGGCCTACAATGAGCAGTTCTTC. Combining the CDR3 with reference TRBV30 and TRBJ2-1 gives the whole variable domain SQTIHQWPATLVQPVGSPLSLECTVEGTSNPNLYWYRQAAGRGLQLLFYSVGIGQISSEVPQNLSASRPQDRQFILSSKKLLLSDSGFYLCAWSSRRAYNEQFFGPGTRLTVL.

The chain combines TRBV5-5 with TRBJ2-5, with D uncertain. CDR1 SGHKS and CDR2 YYEKEE come from the germline V gene (reference sequence). Trimming cost V 0 bases and J 1 base, with 25 bases left between them. This CDR3 spans 20 amino acids. The CDR3 loop is CASSLGGGSAPTTPQETQYF. CDR3 DNA: TGTGCCAGCAGCTTGGGAGGTGGATCAGCGCCAACCACACCCCAAGAGACCCAGTACTTC.

This clone was counted only a few times. Here the CDR3 DNA reads TGTGCCAGCAGGGAGGTCGACTACACCTTC. Its protein is CASREVDYTF. This sequence joins TRBV6-5 and TRBJ1-2; the D is unclear. This CDR3 has 10 residues. Germline V gives CDR1 MNHEY, CDR2 SVGAGI. Trimming took 6 bases from V and 10 from J, leaving 9 bases between them.

This clone appeared a few times. V and J are TRBV14 and TRBJ1-3; D unclear. The CDR3 covers 15 residues. The germline V gene has CDR1 SGHDN and CDR2 FVKESK. Between the trimmed V and J ends, which lost 1 base and 1 base, there was a span of 8 bases. CDR3 coding DNA: TGTGCCAGCAGCCAAGCGCGGATTTCTGGAAACACCATATATTTT. Protein sequence: CASSQARISGNTIYF.

This chain uses TRBV9 with TRBJ2-6; no definite D call. Germline V lookup: CDR1 SGDLS, CDR2 YYNGEE. The CDR3 totals 14 residues. V was cut by 3 bases and J by 0 bases, with 4 bases left in between. The CDR3 nucleotides are TGTGCCAGCAGCGGGAGCTCTGGGGCCAACGTCCTGACTTTC. This gives the protein CASSGSSGANVLTF.

This chain uses TRBV7-2 with TRBJ1-4; TRBD1 is a possible D gene (6 bases). In germline, CDR1 is SGHTA, CDR2 FQGNSA. Trimming took 5 bases from V and 0 from J, leaving 10 bases between them. The length of the CDR3 is 15 residues. This chain's CDR3 is CASSRDKATNEKLFF. DNA for the CDR3: TGTGCCAGCAGCCGGGACAAAGCAACTAATGAAAAACTGTTTTTT.

V usage is TRBV27 and J usage is TRBJ1-5, with 7 bases identical to TRBD1. The ends lost 4 bases at V and 0 bases at J; junction bases unmatched: 0. This CDR3 spans 14 amino acids. Germline V gene lookup returns CDR1 MNHEY and CDR2 SMNVEV (reference sequence). The CDR3 nucleotides read TGTGCCAGCAGTTACAGGGGTAGCAATCAGCCCCAGCATTTT. This encodes CASSYRGSNQPQHF.

This clone was observed a handful of times. The chain is built from TRBV7-3 and TRBJ2-3; tentative D call: TRBD2 (5 bases). Germline V gene sequence: CDR1 SGHTA, CDR2 FQGTGA. The CDR3 runs 15 residues. Trimming took 5 bases from V and 1 from J, leaving 13 bases between them. The CDR3 nucleotides are TGTGCCAGCAGCCTCGAGGCGCGGGGCACAGATACGCAGTATTTT. Its protein product is CASSLEARGTDTQYF.

CDR3 sequence (DNA): TGTGCCAGCAGCGAACAGGGTTTCAACACCATATATTTT. This gives the protein CASSEQGFNTIYF. This chain uses TRBV5-4 with TRBJ1-3, with D possibly TRBD1 on 6 matching bases. The CDR3 covers 13 residues. Trimming cost V 4 bases and J 7 bases, with 12 bases left between them. CDR1 SGHNT and CDR2 YYREEE come from the germline V gene (reference sequence).

The CDR3 protein is CASSPRDGGRTDTQYF. CDR3 sequence (DNA): TGTGCCAGCAGCCCAAGGGACGGGGGAAGAACAGATACGCAGTATTTT. The J gene is TRBJ2-3, the V gene TRBV9; TRBD2 might be the D (6 bases). The V end lost 4 bases, the J end lost 3 bases, and 18 bases lay between the germline ends. The germline gives CDR1 SGDLS, CDR2 YYNGEE. CDR3 length: 16 residues.

This clone was counted a single time. This chain links TRBV6-1 with TRBJ1-5; 8 bases agree with TRBD1. Germline V gene data show CDR1 as MNHNS and CDR2 as SASEGT. J was trimmed by 5 bases and V by 3 bases; bases with no gene match: 3. The CDR3 consists of 14 residues. CDR3 sequence (DNA): TGTGCCAGCAGTGAGGGACAGGTCTATCAGCCCCAGCATTTT. Translated, it gives CASSEGQVYQPQHF.

The chain recombines TRBV3-1 (or the pseudogene TRBV3-2) with TRBJ2-2; 13 bases align to TRBD2. The CDR3 is 20 amino acids. J was trimmed by 5 bases and V by 3 bases; bases with no gene match: 15. Germline CDR1 LGHDT, CDR2 YNNKEL (reference sequence). The CDR3 spells CASSQPPGLAGPLRTGELFF. DNA for the CDR3: TGTGCCAGCAGCCAGCCACCGGGACTAGCGGGGCCCCTAAGGACCGGGGAGCTGTTTTTT.

The chain joins TRBV24-1 to TRBJ1-2; 9 bases align to TRBD1. Germline V gene data show CDR1 as KGHDR and CDR2 as SFDVKD. This CDR3 has 15 amino acids. Trimming removed 7 bases from V and 6 bases from J; junction bases left unmatched: 11. CDR3 region: CATSGGLRTGDGYTF. In nucleotides, the CDR3 is TGTGCCACCAGCGGGGGACTGCGGACAGGGGATGGCTACACCTTC.

The rearrangement joins TRBV18 to TRBJ1-3, with TRBD1 identical over 8 bases. CDR1 is KGHSH, CDR2 LQKENI, per germline. The CDR3 totals 17 residues. Trimming took 4 bases from V and 0 from J; bases not matched to a gene: 8. CDR3 amino acids: CASSLAIQGDSGNTIYF. The CDR3 DNA follows: TGTGCCAGCTCACTGGCCATACAGGGGGACTCTGGAAACACCATATATTTT.

V is TRBV27 and J is TRBJ2-2, with a tentative D call TRBD2 (5 bases). The V and J ends lost 2 bases and 4 bases respectively, with 14 bases between them. CDR3 length: 16 residues. Germline V gene sequence: CDR1 MNHEY, CDR2 SMNVEV (reference sequence). The CDR3 DNA is TGTGCCAGCAGTTTACTCCCGTCGGCGGGCACCGGGGAGCTGTTTTTT. Protein: CASSLLPSAGTGELFF.